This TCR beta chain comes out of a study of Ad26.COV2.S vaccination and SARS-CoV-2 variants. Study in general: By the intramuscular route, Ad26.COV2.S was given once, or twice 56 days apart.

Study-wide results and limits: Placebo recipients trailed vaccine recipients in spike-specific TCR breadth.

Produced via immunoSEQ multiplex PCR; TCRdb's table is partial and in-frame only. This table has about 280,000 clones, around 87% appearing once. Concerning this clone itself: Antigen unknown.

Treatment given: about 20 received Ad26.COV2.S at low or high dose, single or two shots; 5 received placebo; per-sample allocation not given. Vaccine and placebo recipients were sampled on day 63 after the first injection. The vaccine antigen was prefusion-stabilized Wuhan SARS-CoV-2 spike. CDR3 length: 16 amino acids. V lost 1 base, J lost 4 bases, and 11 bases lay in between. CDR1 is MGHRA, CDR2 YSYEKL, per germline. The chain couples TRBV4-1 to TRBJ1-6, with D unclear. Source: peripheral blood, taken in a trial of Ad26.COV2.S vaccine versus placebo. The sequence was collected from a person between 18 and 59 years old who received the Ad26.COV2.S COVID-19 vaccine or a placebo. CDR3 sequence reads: CASSQVVQEYNSPLHF. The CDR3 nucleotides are TGCGCCAGCAGCCAAGTGGTTCAGGAATATAATTCACCCCTCCACTTT.